This is a list of T cell receptor beta chains from one sample in a study of cytomegalovirus exposure and HLA in healthy donors. Only in-frame clones appear in the TCRdb table, and some are missing; sequencing was by immunoSEQ multiplex PCR. The sample yields 100,000 to 150,000 clones, approximately 95% seen once. Sample: PBMCs. These receptors came from a man in his late teens or twenties in good health and CMV-seronegative. CDR3s include the opening cysteine and the closing phenylalanine or tryptophan. The D gene is left open where the match is weak. Not all rows give a size; the values are once, few, many and, for expanded clones, a class.

TGTGCCAGCAGCTTGGCCATGGCTAGCGCTCGCAATGAGCAGTTCTTC CASSLAMASARNEQFF TRBV5-6 once NA TRBJ2-1
TGTGCCAGCAGTCTCATTCGGGTTAGCGGGAGTCCTGGGGAGACCCAGTACTTC CASSLIRVSGSPGETQYF TRBV27 NA TRBD2 TRBJ2-5
TGTGCCACCAGCAGATATCCTAGGACAGCAACTAATGAAAAACTGTTTTTT CATSRYPRTATNEKLFF TRBV15 NA NA TRBJ1-4
TGTGCCAGCAGTCCGCTAGACAGTCCAAGCGGGAGCGGCGAGCAGTACTTC CASSPLDSPSGSGEQYF TRBV28 NA TRBD2 TRBJ2-7
TGTGCCAGCAGCAACCAGCACGGGAAAGGCACAGATACGCAGTATTTT CASSNQHGKGTDTQYF TRBV16 NA NA TRBJ2-3
TGTGCCAGCAGCCACCAGGGTGCGGCTTTCTTT CASSHQGAAFF TRBV27 NA NA TRBJ1-1
TGTGCCAAGACGAATCAGCGGGAGGACTACGAGCAGTACTTC CAKTNQREDYEQYF TRBV19 NA TRBD2 TRBJ2-7
TGTGCCAGCAGAGCTACAGGAAGCTCCTACGAGCAGTACTTC CASRATGSSYEQYF TRBV28 NA NA TRBJ2-7
TGTGCCAGCAGTTACACCCGGGACTCGCAAAGAGAGACCCAGTACTTC CASSYTRDSQRETQYF TRBV6-5 NA NA TRBJ2-5
TGTGCCAGTAGTCGACCCGGGGAGCCCCAGCATTTT CASSRPGEPQHF TRBV19 NA NA TRBJ1-5
TGTGCCAGCCGAGGCGGGAGGGATTGGGGCACAGATACGCAGTATTTT CASRGGRDWGTDTQYF TRBV2 few TRBD2 TRBJ2-3
TGTGCCAGTAGTATAGGGCCGTATGGCTACACCTTC CASSIGPYGYTF TRBV19 NA NA TRBJ1-2
TGTGCCAGCGGGCTCACCGGGACAGCCTACGAGCAGTACTTC CASGLTGTAYEQYF TRBV25-1 NA TRBD1 TRBJ2-7
TGTGCCAGTACCGCGCTGCCGGGACAGGGGTACACTGAAGCTTTCTTT CASTALPGQGYTEAFF TRBV19 NA TRBD1 TRBJ1-1
TGTGCCAGCAGCCAACGACAGAACACTGAAGCTTTCTTT CASSQRQNTEAFF TRBV4-2 NA NA TRBJ1-1
TGTGCCAGCAAACCACAGGCAACTAATGAAAAACTGTTTTTT CASKPQATNEKLFF TRBV2 NA NA TRBJ1-4
TGTGCCAGCAGCCGCGGGGGGATTAACACCGGGGAGCTGTTTTTT CASSRGGINTGELFF TRBV7-9 NA TRBD2 TRBJ2-2
TGTGCCAGCAGCTTAGAGCTAGCGGGAGGAGGCGAGCAGTACTTC CASSLELAGGGEQYF TRBV7-2 NA TRBD2 TRBJ2-7
TGTGCCAGCAGCTATAAATCCCTAGCGGGAGCCAATGAGCAGTTCTTC CASSYKSLAGANEQFF TRBV7-9 NA TRBD2 TRBJ2-1
TGTGCCAGCAGCTTAAGTGGAGCGCCCAATGAGCAGTTCTTC CASSLSGAPNEQFF TRBV7-3 NA NA TRBJ2-1
TGCGCCAGCAGCCAAAGCCGGAGAGGGCTAGCTTTCTTT CASSQSRRGLAFF TRBV4-3 NA NA TRBJ1-1
TGCAGCGTAGTCGATCCGACAGACTCCTACGAGCAGTACTTC CSVVDPTDSYEQYF TRBV29-1 NA NA TRBJ2-7
TGCGCCAGCAGCCAACTAAATGAGCCGACAGATACGCAGTATTTT CASSQLNEPTDTQYF TRBV4-3 NA NA TRBJ2-3
TGTGCCAGCACCCCGGGGGGAGGGGCCAACGTCCTGACTTTC CASTPGGGANVLTF TRBV9 NA TRBD2 TRBJ2-6
TGCGCCAGCAGCCAGAGCGGGAGCCCATACTACGAGCAGTACTTC CASSQSGSPYYEQYF TRBV4-3 NA TRBD2 TRBJ2-7
TGTGCCTGGACAGCGGGAGGGCCGGGGAATGAGCAGTTCTTC CAWTAGGPGNEQFF TRBV30 NA TRBD2 TRBJ2-1
TGTGCCAGTAGTGAGACCGGGAGGTCCCCAGAGACCCAGTACTTC CASSETGRSPETQYF TRBV19 NA TRBD2 TRBJ2-5
TGCGCCAGCAGCTTCCGCCCGGGCGGGGAAACTGAAGCTTTCTTT CASSFRPGGETEAFF TRBV4-1 NA NA TRBJ1-1
TGCAGCGTTGAGCGGAACACTGAAGCTTTCTTT CSVERNTEAFF TRBV29-1 NA NA TRBJ1-1
TGCAGCGTTGAAGATCTGGGGGGGAGCGGAAACACCATATATTTT CSVEDLGGSGNTIYF TRBV29-1 NA NA TRBJ1-3
TGTGCCAGCAGCCCGGACAGCATTTATGGCTACACCTTC CASSPDSIYGYTF TRBV7-9 few NA TRBJ1-2
TGTGCCAGCAGCTTAGGGCGTACAGGTGAAAAACTGTTTTTT CASSLGRTGEKLFF TRBV7-2 NA NA TRBJ1-4
TGTGCTAGCAGCCCTGCCGGGACAGGGGGAACCTACGAGCAGTACTTC CASSPAGTGGTYEQYF TRBV7-7 once TRBD1 TRBJ2-7
TGTGCCAGTAGTAATGGAGGGAACTATGGCTACACCTTC CASSNGGNYGYTF TRBV19 NA NA TRBJ1-2
TGCGCCAGCAGCTTGTCAGGGTTAGGGGAAAAACTGTTTTTT CASSLSGLGEKLFF TRBV5-1 NA NA TRBJ1-4
TGCGCCAGCAGCCTCCGGAGCGGGAGGGCAGGTGAGCAGTTCTTC CASSLRSGRAGEQFF TRBV4-3 NA TRBD2 TRBJ2-1
TGTGCCAGCAGCCCCGCGGCAGGGTCCGGATACAATGAGCAGTTCTTC CASSPAAGSGYNEQFF TRBV7-9 NA NA TRBJ2-1
TGTGCCAGCAGCCAAGATAGCGCCCAACTAGCGGGGGGGAACGAGCAGTACTTC CASSQDSAQLAGGNEQYF TRBV4-2 NA TRBD2 TRBJ2-7
TGTGCCAGCAGCTTAGCACAGGGGCCATTCACCGGGGAGCTGTTTTTT CASSLAQGPFTGELFF TRBV7-9 once TRBD1 TRBJ2-2
TGCGCCAGCAGCGCCGGGACAGGCCTTGGGGCCAACGTCCTGACTTTC CASSAGTGLGANVLTF TRBV4-3 NA TRBD1 TRBJ2-6
TGTGCCAGCAGCACCCGGGAGATCTATGGCTACACCTTC CASSTREIYGYTF TRBV7-9 NA NA TRBJ1-2
TGCGCCAGCAGCCAAGATGGGTTAGCGGGGACGCAGTATTTT CASSQDGLAGTQYF TRBV4-1 NA TRBD2 TRBJ2-3
TGCACCAGCAGCTTGAGCGGGAGCCGAAAGAATGAGCAGTTCTTC CTSSLSGSRKNEQFF TRBV1 NA NA TRBJ2-1
TGTGCCAGCAGCCCTAGACTAGCGAGAGGCTCCTACAATGAGCAGTTCTTC CASSPRLARGSYNEQFF TRBV13 NA TRBD2 TRBJ2-1
TGCGCCAGCAGCCAACGGGGTAACGAGCAGTACTTC CASSQRGNEQYF TRBV4-1 NA NA TRBJ2-7
TGTGCCAGCAAATTACTAGCGGGAGGGAAAAACATTCAGTACTTC CASKLLAGGKNIQYF TRBV11-2 NA TRBD2 TRBJ2-4
TGTGCCAGCAGCTTGTGGTCAGTCCACGAGCAGTACTTC CASSLWSVHEQYF TRBV5-4 NA NA TRBJ2-7
TGTGCCAGCAGTTACCCGCTTAGCGGGATTGAGCAGTTCTTC CASSYPLSGIEQFF TRBV6-5 NA TRBD2 TRBJ2-1
TGTGCCAGCAGCTTAGCACAGACGGTCTACGAGCAGTACTTC CASSLAQTVYEQYF TRBV7-9 NA NA TRBJ2-7
TGCGCCAGCAGCCAAGATGCCCTAGCGGGAGGACCTAAGCCCGGGGAGCTGTTTTTT CASSQDALAGGPKPGELFF TRBV4-3 NA TRBD2 TRBJ2-2
TGCGCCAGCAGCCAAGATCCCGAGGCAGCCTATGGCTACACCTTC CASSQDPEAAYGYTF TRBV4-1 NA NA TRBJ1-2
TGTGCCAGCAGTTACTCATATCGGGACAGGTACTACGAGCAGTACTTC CASSYSYRDRYYEQYF TRBV6-6 NA TRBD1 TRBJ2-7
TGTGCCAGCAGCTTTAGGAGGGTGCAACCCTCCTACGAGCAGTACTTC CASSFRRVQPSYEQYF TRBV13 NA NA TRBJ2-7